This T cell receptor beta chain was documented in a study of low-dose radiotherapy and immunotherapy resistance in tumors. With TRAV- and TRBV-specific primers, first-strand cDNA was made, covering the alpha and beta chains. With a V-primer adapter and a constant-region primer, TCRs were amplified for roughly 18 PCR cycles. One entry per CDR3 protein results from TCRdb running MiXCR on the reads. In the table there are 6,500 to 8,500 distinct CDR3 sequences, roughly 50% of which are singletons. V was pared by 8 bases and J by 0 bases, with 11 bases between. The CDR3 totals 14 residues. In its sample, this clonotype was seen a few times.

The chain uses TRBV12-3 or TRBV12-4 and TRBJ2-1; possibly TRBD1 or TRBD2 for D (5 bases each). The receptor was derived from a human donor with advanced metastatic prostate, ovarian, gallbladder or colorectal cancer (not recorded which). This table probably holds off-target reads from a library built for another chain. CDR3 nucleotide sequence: TGTGCCAGCCGTAGCGACAGCTCCTACAATGAGCAGTTCTTC. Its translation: CASRSDSSYNEQFF.